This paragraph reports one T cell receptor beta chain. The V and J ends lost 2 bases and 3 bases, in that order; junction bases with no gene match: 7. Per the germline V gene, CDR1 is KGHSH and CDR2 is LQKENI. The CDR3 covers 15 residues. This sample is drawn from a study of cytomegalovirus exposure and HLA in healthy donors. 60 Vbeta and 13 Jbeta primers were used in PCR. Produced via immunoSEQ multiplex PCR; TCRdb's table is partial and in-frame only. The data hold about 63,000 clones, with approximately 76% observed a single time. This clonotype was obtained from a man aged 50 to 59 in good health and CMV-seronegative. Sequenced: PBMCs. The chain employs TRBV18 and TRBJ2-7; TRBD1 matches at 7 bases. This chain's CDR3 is CASSPVQGPLYEQYF. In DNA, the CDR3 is TGTGCCAGCTCACCAGTACAGGGGCCCCTCTACGAGCAGTACTTC.